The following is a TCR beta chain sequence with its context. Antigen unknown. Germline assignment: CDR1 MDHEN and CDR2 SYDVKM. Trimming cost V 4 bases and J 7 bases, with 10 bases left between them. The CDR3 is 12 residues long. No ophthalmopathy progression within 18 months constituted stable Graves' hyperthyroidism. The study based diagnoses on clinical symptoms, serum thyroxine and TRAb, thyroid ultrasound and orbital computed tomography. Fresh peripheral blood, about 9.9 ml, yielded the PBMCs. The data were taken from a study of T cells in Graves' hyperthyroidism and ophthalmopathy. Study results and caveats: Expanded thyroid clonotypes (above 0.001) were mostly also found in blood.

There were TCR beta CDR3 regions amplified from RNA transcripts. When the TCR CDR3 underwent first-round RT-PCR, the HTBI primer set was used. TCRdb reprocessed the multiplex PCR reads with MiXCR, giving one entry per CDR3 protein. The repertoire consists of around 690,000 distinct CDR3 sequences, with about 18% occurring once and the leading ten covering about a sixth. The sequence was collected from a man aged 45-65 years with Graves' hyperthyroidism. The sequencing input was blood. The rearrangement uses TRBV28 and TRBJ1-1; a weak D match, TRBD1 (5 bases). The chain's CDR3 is CASSWGRSEAFF. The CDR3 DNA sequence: TGTGCCAGCAGTTGGGGACGCAGTGAAGCTTTCTTT.